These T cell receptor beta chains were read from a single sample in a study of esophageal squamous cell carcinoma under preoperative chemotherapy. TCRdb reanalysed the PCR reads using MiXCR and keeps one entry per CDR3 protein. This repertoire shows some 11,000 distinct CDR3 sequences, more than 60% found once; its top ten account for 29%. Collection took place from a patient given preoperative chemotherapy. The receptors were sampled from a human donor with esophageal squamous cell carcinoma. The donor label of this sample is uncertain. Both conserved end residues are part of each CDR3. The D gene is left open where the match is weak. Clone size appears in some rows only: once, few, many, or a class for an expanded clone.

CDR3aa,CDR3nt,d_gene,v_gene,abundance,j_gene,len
CASSSVRDQGNEQFF,TGTGCCAGCAGCTCCGTAAGAGACCAAGGGAATGAGCAGTTCTTC,.,TRBV7-2,.,TRBJ2-1,15
CASSFYGQGITEAFF,TGTGCCAGCAGTTTCTACGGGCAGGGGATTACTGAAGCTTTCTTT,.,TRBV12-3/TRBV12-4,.,TRBJ1-1,15
CASSEAGGGSGATDTQYF,TGTGCCAGCAGTGAAGCGGGCGGGGGGAGCGGGGCCACAGATACCCAGTATTTT,TRBD2,TRBV6-1,.,TRBJ2-3,18
CASSERTTSYNEQYF,TGTGCCAGCAGTGAACGCACTACTAGTTACAATGAGCAGTACTTC,.,TRBV25-1,.,TRBJ2-5,15
CASSTPGLKETQYF,TGTGCCAGCAGTACGCCGGGACTAAAAGAGACCCAGTACTTC,TRBD2,TRBV6-1,medium-sized,TRBJ2-5,14
CASSESGAGAKDTQYF,TGTGCCAGCAGCGAGTCGGGGGCGGGAGCCAAAGACACGCAGTACTTC,.,TRBV6-8,.,TRBJ2-4,16
CASSGGGLGGRDQDTQYF,TGTGCCAGCAGTGGGGGGGGGCTAGGGGGCCGTGACCAAGATACGCAGTACTTC,.,TRBV6-1,.,TRBJ2-5,18
CASRGGIKGHGNEQFF,TGTGCCAGCAGGGGGGGGATAAAGGGGCACGGGAATGAGCAGTTCTTC,TRBD2,TRBV6-1,few,TRBJ2-1,16
CARGGTGGGSKDTQYF,TGTGCCAGGGGGGGAACTGGGGGCGGCTCCAAAGATACGCAGTATTTC,.,TRBV6-4,.,TRBJ2-3,16
CARGIGGRGQKTQYF,TGCGCCAGGGGGATAGGGGGACGGGGCCAAAAGACCCAGTACTTC,.,TRBV10-2,.,TRBJ2-5,15
CASSLSRPSYNEQYF,TGTGCCAGCAGTTTATCCAGGCCTAGCTACAATGAGCAGTACTTC,.,TRBV27,.,TRBJ2-7,15
CASSELGLSYTNIQYF,TGTGCCAGCAGTGAATTGGGGCTAAGCTACACAAACATTCAGTACTTC,.,TRBV6-1,.,TRBJ2-4,16
CPIRELGRSDKNTQYF,TGTCCCATCCGTGAATTGGGGCGAAGCGACAAAAACACGCAGTATTTC,.,TRBV10-3,.,TRBJ2-4,16
CASTLPPQGGAFTEETQFF,TGTGCCAGCACCCTACCCCCACAGGGGGGGGCCTTTACTGAAGAGACCCAGTTCTTC,.,TRBV7-8,.,TRBJ2-1,19
CARGEGAKNMQFF,TGTGCCAGGGGGGAGGGAGCCAAAAACATGCAGTTTTTC,TRBD2,TRBV6-1,.,TRBJ2-1,13
CASSFGIGTQAESTDAQYF,TGTGCCAGCAGCTTCGGGATAGGCACCCAGGCAGAGAGCACCGATGCGCAGTATTTT,.,TRBV7-6,.,TRBJ2-3,19
CASSLVTSGEQFF,TGTGCCAGCAGCTTAGTTACGTCTGGTGAGCAGTTCTTC,.,TRBV11-3,few,TRBJ2-1,13
CASSSPAGGNAQFF,TGTGCCAGCAGTTCCCCGGCGGGGGGAAATGCGCAGTTCTTT,TRBD2,TRBV6-5,.,TRBJ2-1,14
CASTVDGHNEQFF,TGTGCCAGCACTGTGGACGGACACAATGAGCAGTTCTTC,.,TRBV6-1,many,TRBJ2-1,13
CASSLEVGGDYEQYF,TGTGCCAGCAGCTTAGAGGTCGGGGGGGACTACGAGCAGTACTTC,TRBD2,TRBV11-3,.,TRBJ2-7,15
CASSETISYNEQFF,TGTGCCAGCAGTGAGACTATAAGTTACAATGAGCAGTTCTTC,.,TRBV6-1,.,TRBJ2-1,14
CASSYLRYGGETQFF,TGTGCCAGCAGTTACCTCCGGTACGGGGGCGAGACCCAGTTCTTC,.,TRBV6-2/TRBV6-3,.,TRBJ2-1,15
CASSGRKGETQYF,TGTGCCAGCAGCGGACGGAAGGGGGAGACCCAGTACTTC,.,TRBV7-2,.,TRBJ2-5,13
CASSEKFLGLAGERAKNIQYF,TGTGCCAGCAGTGAAAAATTTTTGGGACTAGCGGGAGAACGAGCCAAAAACATTCAGTACTTC,TRBD2,TRBV6-1,.,TRBJ2-4,21
CASSYTSGTYNEQFF,TGTGCCAGCAGCTACACTAGCGGAACCTACAATGAGCAGTTCTTC,TRBD2,TRBV11-2,medium-sized,TRBJ2-1,15
CASSPWTSGTEQFF,TGTGCCAGCAGCCCCTGGACTAGCGGGACTGAGCAGTTCTTC,TRBD2,TRBV7-2,.,TRBJ2-1,14
CASSPNRHGQGREQYF,TGTGCCAGCAGCCCTAACCGGCATGGACAGGGTCGCGAGCAGTACTTC,TRBD1,TRBV7-3,.,TRBJ2-7,16
CASSYSFRERGETQFF,TGTGCCAGCAGTTACTCCTTCCGGGAGAGGGGGGAGACCCAGTTCTTC,.,TRBV6-5,.,TRBJ2-1,16